This T cell receptor (beta chain) was documented in a study of T-cell reconstitution after alpha-beta-depleted transplantation in children. This clonotype was observed a few times. A library of TCRbeta sequences, prepared with unique molecular identifiers, was generated. TCRdb itself ran the PCR reads through MiXCR, one entry per CDR3 protein. The sample holds fewer than 20,000 distinct CDR3 sequences, less than 9.5% seen once. Sample: PBMCs, mostly from graft donor cells, taken 60 days after TCRalphabeta/CD19-depleted stem cell transplant. The sequence was collected from a boy less than two years old who had a stem cell transplant for Wiskott-Aldrich syndrome, so the T cells may come from the graft donor.

The CDR3 sequence: CASSDRQGAREQYF. In DNA, the CDR3 is TGTGCCAGCAGTGACCGCCAGGGGGCGCGGGAGCAGTACTTC. The chain combines TRBV6-1 with TRBJ2-7; 8 bases map to TRBD1. In germline, CDR1 is MNHNS, CDR2 SASEGT. The CDR3 totals 14 residues. V lost 3 bases to trimming and J lost 7 bases; unmatched junction nucleotides: 8.